What follows are 27 T cell receptor beta chains derived from one specimen sequenced in a study of regulatory T cells in long-lasting Graves disease. Specified time point: newly diagnosed GD, antithyroid drugs for less than 3 months. Extracted PBMC RNA gave rise to the TCR library. In building TCR beta libraries, iRepertoire HTBI primers were used together with Arm-PCR of CDR3 regions. TCRdb reprocessed the multiplex PCR reads with MiXCR, giving one entry per CDR3 protein. The sample contains over 450,000 distinct CDR3 sequences, approximately 12% of which appear only once. The same data also went into a second study, on T cells in Graves' hyperthyroidism and ophthalmopathy.

This specimen consisted of peripheral blood mononuclear cells (PBMCs), obtained at new diagnosis, from a patient treated with antithyroid drugs. These receptors were collected from a woman aged 25-40 years with Graves disease.

This clonotype has ten or more counts. J is TRBJ2-1 and V is TRBV28; maybe TRBD2 (5 bases). This CDR3 contains 18 residues. V was pared by 3 bases and J by 0 bases, with 18 bases between. CDR1 and CDR2 (germline): MDHEN, SYDVKM. The DNA for the CDR3 is TGTGCCAGCAGTTTCCCCGGGATTTACAATAGCTCCTACAATGAGCAGTTCTTC. Its translation: CASSFPGIYNSSYNEQFF.

This sequence joins TRBV9 and TRBJ1-5, with 7 nucleotides matching TRBD1. The CDR3 loop spans 14 amino acids. V shed 6 bases, J shed 1 base, and the junction held 4 bases outside the gene matches. Germline values: CDR1 SGDLS, CDR2 YYNGEE. The CDR3 coding sequence is TGTGCCAGCAACACAGGGGTGAGCAATCAGCCCCAGCATTTT. Translation: CASNTGVSNQPQHF.

This rearrangement joins TRBV3-1 to TRBJ1-5; D might be TRBD1 (6 bases). The CDR3 spans 16 residues. V was cut by 4 bases and J by 4 bases, with 17 bases left in between. Germline CDR1 and CDR2: LGHDT and YNNKEL (reference sequence). CDR3 sequence reads: CASSPDRLDQNQPQHF. In nucleotides, the CDR3 is TGTGCCAGCAGCCCCGACAGGCTCGATCAAAATCAGCCCCAGCATTTT. Looking up the rest from reference TRBV3-1 and TRBJ1-5 gives the full variable domain: DTAVSQTPKYLVTQMGNDKSIKCEQNLGHDTMYWYKQDSKKFLKIMFSYNNKELIINETVPNRFSPKSPDKAHLNLHINSLELGDSAVYFCASSPDRLDQNQPQHFGDGTRLSIL.

The chain joins TRBV5-6 to TRBJ2-1; no clear D gene. This CDR3 is 12 amino acids long. V dropped 4 bases and J dropped 9 bases, with 11 bases sitting between them. Germline V lookup: CDR1 SGHDT, CDR2 YYEEEE. The CDR3 nucleotides are TGTGCCAGCAGCCCGGACGGTGGTGAGCAGTTCTTC. This translates into CASSPDGGEQFF.

This clonotype has a count of ten or more. The V and J genes are TRBV14 and TRBJ1-4; the match to TRBD1 covers 9 bases. The CDR3 spans 14 residues. CDR1 is SGHDN and CDR2 is FVKESK in the germline V gene. V was pared by 4 bases and J by 5 bases, with 2 bases of the junction left unmatched. CDR3: CASSRDRVNEKLFF. CDR3 coding DNA: TGTGCCAGCAGCCGGGACAGGGTAAATGAAAAACTGTTTTTT.

This clonotype was found many times. The chain has TRBV6-1 and TRBJ1-5; 9 nucleotides align to TRBD1. This CDR3 contains 15 residues. J gave up 5 bases and V 6 bases, and 8 bases lay outside the gene matches. Germline CDR1 MNHNS, CDR2 SASEGT. The CDR3 coding sequence is TGTGCCAGCAGGGAGGACAGGGGTGGGGATCAGCCCCAGCATTTT. Encoded protein: CASREDRGGDQPQHF.

Turning to this clonotype: A far larger clone is one base from this, pointing to a likely read error. The conserved final phenylalanine or tryptophan is absent from the CDR3, which likely points to a read error. The rearrangement uses TRBV6-6 and TRBJ1-1; possibly TRBD1 for D (6 bases). The CDR3 runs 15 residues. Trimming took 8 bases from V and 0 from J, leaving 16 bases between them. Germline V gives CDR1 MNHNY, CDR2 SVGAGI (reference sequence). Here the CDR3 DNA reads TGTGCCAGCCAAGAGATCGGACAGTTGAACACTGAAGCTTTCTCT. This encodes CASQEIGQLNTEAFS.

The V and J genes are TRBV10-3 and TRBJ2-4; weak D call: TRBD1 (5 bases). The V gene lost 5 bases and the J gene lost 0 bases, with 11 bases spanning the gap. This CDR3 region has 15 residues. Looked up from germline, CDR1 is ENHRY and CDR2 is SYGVKD. Written as DNA, the CDR3 is TGTGCCATCAGTAACCAAGACAGAGCCAAAAACATTCAGTACTTC. It codes for CAISNQDRAKNIQYF.

This clonotype was found many times. The rearrangement links TRBV18 to TRBJ1-1; possible D gene TRBD1, 6 bases. CDR1 KGHSH and CDR2 LQKENI come from the germline V gene. The CDR3 is 13 amino acids. Trimming removed 7 bases at V and 6 bases at J, with 15 bases between. The CDR3, as DNA: TGTGCCAGCTGCCTTCGTCAGGGGCCTGAAGCTTTCTTT. Its translation: CASCLRQGPEAFF.

This clonotype occurred a few times. V is TRBV28 and J is TRBJ2-7; D is ambiguous. Germline lookup yields CDR1 MDHEN and CDR2 SYDVKM. The CDR3 totals 13 residues. V lost 5 bases and J 2 bases, leaving 10 bases between the germline ends. The CDR3 loop is CASSIIGTYEQYF. The CDR3, as DNA: TGTGCCAGCAGTATAATAGGGACCTACGAGCAGTACTTC.

This clonotype was seen just once. This may be a read error, as it is one base from a much larger clone. This chain joins TRBV7-9 and TRBJ1-4; D not certain. Germline V gene sequence: CDR1 SEHNR, CDR2 FQNEAQ (reference sequence). The CDR3 is 11 residues long. The chain's CDR3 is CASSLVEKLSF. The CDR3 DNA reads as TGTGCCAGCAGCTTAGTGGAAAAACTGTCTTTT.

Of note for this clonotype: This likely stems from a read error, as it lies one base from a far larger clone. V and J are TRBV6-2 or TRBV6-3 and TRBJ1-1; D might be TRBD1 (5 bases). The germline gives CDR1 MNHEY, CDR2 SVGEGT. This CDR3 has 14 amino acids. Trimming cost V 5 bases and J 6 bases, with 16 bases left between them. The DNA for the CDR3 is TGTGCCAGCAGTCCCCGGGGGAGTAGGGCTGAAGCTTTCTTT. It specifies CASSPRGSRAEAFF.

This clonotype has a count of ten or more. The gene calls are TRBV7-8 and TRBJ2-1; perhaps TRBD2 as D (5 bases). CDR1 and CDR2 (germline): SGHVS, FQNEAQ. Between the trimmed V and J ends, which lost 7 bases and 3 bases, there was a span of 16 bases. The CDR3 extends over 15 amino acids. The DNA of the CDR3 is TGTGCCAGCACCTTTCGGGGAGCTGTCTACAATGAGCAGTTCTTC. Translated: CASTFRGAVYNEQFF.

This clonotype has ten or more counts. This chain joins TRBV2 and TRBJ1-5; perhaps TRBD1 as D (5 bases). Germline CDR1 is SNHLY and CDR2 is FYNNEI. The V end was cut by 7 bases, the J end by 7 bases, with 14 bases between. The CDR3 loop spans 13 amino acids. Written as DNA, the CDR3 is TGTGCCAGCACCCCTGAGGGGAACCAGCCCCAGCATTTT. Protein: CASTPEGNQPQHF.

This clonotype was found many times. The genes are TRBV6-5 and TRBJ1-6; tentatively, D is TRBD1 (5 bases). Trimming took off 4 bases at V and 7 bases at J, with 17 bases between the two ends. Germline V gives CDR1 MNHEY, CDR2 SVGAGI. This CDR3 spans 16 amino acids. The CDR3 spells CASSWGGGRKNSPLHF. The CDR3 DNA reads as TGTGCCAGCAGTTGGGGCGGAGGTAGAAAGAATTCACCCCTCCACTTT.

In this sample, this clonotype turned up many times. The J gene is TRBJ1-5, the V gene TRBV5-5; D uncertain. The CDR3 is 17 amino acids. CDR1 is SGHKS, CDR2 YYEKEE, per germline (reference sequence). V was trimmed by 4 bases and J by 2 bases, leaving 19 bases between them. The CDR3 DNA is TGTGCCAGCAGCCTAGAATGGGTTGGTACACGCAATCAGCCCCAGCATTTT. Translating gives CASSLEWVGTRNQPQHF. The full variable domain, its missing parts supplied by reference TRBV5-5 and TRBJ1-5, is DAGVTQSPTHLIKTRGQQVTLRCSPISGHKSVSWYQQVLGQGPQFIFQYYEKEERGRGNFPDRFSARQFPNYSSELNVNALLLGDSALYLCASSLEWVGTRNQPQHFGDGTRLSIL.

This clonotype was seen many times. The genes are TRBV28 and TRBJ2-7, with TRBD1 as a possible D gene (5 bases). Germline CDR1 reads MDHEN; CDR2 reads SYDVKM. This CDR3 region has 14 residues. V lost 6 bases and J lost 4, with 16 bases in between. The CDR3 protein is CASRDRVQGYEQYF. The CDR3 bases are TGTGCCAGCAGGGACCGGGTCCAGGGTTACGAGCAGTACTTC.

The J gene is TRBJ2-1, the V gene TRBV7-8; weak D call: TRBD1 (6 bases). Germline CDR1 and CDR2: SGHVS and FQNEAQ. Trimming stripped 11 bases from V and 2 bases from J, with 16 bases between. This CDR3 spans 14 amino acids. The CDR3 bases are TGTGCCGTCCCCATGGGACACCCCTACAATGAGCAGTTCTTC. Amino acids: CAVPMGHPYNEQFF.

Ten or more counts support this clonotype. The V call is TRBV20-1, the J call TRBJ1-1; D might be TRBD1 (6 bases). V was clipped by 1 base and J by 6 bases, with 15 bases between them. CDR3 length: 14 amino acids. Germline values: CDR1 DFQATT, CDR2 SNEGSKA (reference sequence). CDR3 sequence (DNA): TGCAGTGCTAGAGTTGGGGAGGGGGAGGCTGAAGCTTTCTTT. Amino acids: CSARVGEGEAEAFF.

The chain joins TRBV11-2 to TRBJ2-5; TRBD1 agrees at 9 bases. Germline V gives CDR1 SGHAT, CDR2 FQNNGV. The J segment lost 2 bases and the V segment lost 6 bases, leaving 10 bases of the junction unmatched. This CDR3 has 16 residues. CDR3 DNA: TGTGCCAGCAGGTCCCATCGGGACAGGGCTCAAGAGACCCAGTACTTC. It specifies CASRSHRDRAQETQYF.

This clonotype was counted many times. This rearrangement joins TRBV12-3 or TRBV12-4 to TRBJ2-1; weak D call: TRBD2 (6 bases). V shed 5 bases and J shed 5 bases, with 16 bases lying between them. CDR3 length equals 15 residues. The CDR3 reads CASSPTRRAHNEQFF. The CDR3 nucleotides are TGTGCCAGCAGTCCCACCCGGAGGGCCCACAATGAGCAGTTCTTC.

V gene TRBV5-6 combines with J gene TRBJ2-1; D ambiguous. Trimming took 4 bases from V and 3 from J, leaving 11 bases between them. The CDR3 loop spans 14 amino acids. The V gene's germline CDR1 is SGHDT and CDR2 YYEEEE. CDR3 amino acids: CASSPGSFYNEQFF. The CDR3 nucleotides read TGTGCCAGCAGCCCCGGCAGTTTCTACAATGAGCAGTTCTTC.

The sample holds many counts of this clonotype. At one boundary the junction diverges from the germline segment, which might be a read error. The chain carries TRBV7-7 and TRBJ2-3; D is unresolved. Germline V gene lookup returns CDR1 SSHAT and CDR2 FNYEAQ (reference sequence). CDR3 length: 14 residues. CDR3 bases: TGTGCTAGCAGCCTAGATACATACACAGATACGCAGTATTTT. Protein sequence: CASSLDTYTDTQYF.

The rearrangement joins TRBV29-1 to TRBJ2-1; 9 nucleotides align to TRBD2. Germline CDR1 and CDR2: SQVTM and ANQGSEA. The length of the CDR3 is 13 residues. V gave up 4 bases and J gave up 7 bases; unmatched junction bases: 5. CDR3 bases: TGCAGCGTTGCTGGCGGGAGGGTGAATGAGCAGTTCTTC. Translation gives CSVAGGRVNEQFF.

The V gene is TRBV4-1, the J gene TRBJ2-1; D ambiguous. Germline V gene sequence: CDR1 MGHRA, CDR2 YSYEKL. This CDR3 region has 14 residues. Trimming cost V 0 bases and J 4 bases, with 7 bases left between them. The CDR3 reads CASSQDPQYNEQFF. In DNA, the CDR3 is TGCGCCAGCAGCCAAGATCCCCAATACAATGAGCAGTTCTTC.

This clonotype has ten or more counts. The genes are TRBV11-3 and TRBJ2-5; TRBD1 aligns across 7 bases. CDR3 length equals 14 residues. CDR1 and CDR2 from the germline V gene are SGHNT and YENEEA. J was trimmed by 3 bases and V by 4 bases; bases with no gene match: 5. CDR3 loop: CASSSLDREETQYF. The CDR3 region has the DNA TGTGCCAGCAGCTCTCTCGACAGGGAAGAGACCCAGTACTTC.

This clonotype was recorded many times. The chain carries TRBV2 and TRBJ1-1; 8 nucleotides align to TRBD1. The CDR3 has 16 residues. With 3 bases clipped from V and 0 bases from J, the junction kept 6 bases outside the gene matches. The germline V gene encodes CDR1 SNHLY and CDR2 FYNNEI. CDR3 amino acids: CASSDRGLGVNTEAFF. The CDR3 DNA reads TGTGCCAGCAGTGACAGGGGGCTGGGGGTGAACACTGAAGCTTTCTTT. Using reference TRBV2 and TRBJ1-1 for the parts outside the CDR3, the full variable domain is EPEVTQTPSHQVTQMGQEVILRCVPISNHLYFYWYRQILGQKVEFLVSFYNNEISEKSEIFDDQFSVERPDGSNFTLKIRSTKLEDSAMYFCASSDRGLGVNTEAFFGQGTRLTVV.